Below, 20 T cell receptor beta chains from the same sample are listed, as sequenced in a study of T cell responses to AZD1222 COVID-19 vaccine. Data came from immunoSEQ multiplex PCR; TCRdb stores just in-frame clones and leaves some out. This table has tens of thousands of clones, more than 75% appearing once. Sequences were derived from peripheral blood, sampled on day 0 of AZD1222 vaccination. The receptors come from an adult in good health.

This chain uses TRBV18 with TRBJ2-1; D unclear. Germline V gene data show CDR1 as KGHSH and CDR2 as LQKENI. The ends were cut back, 2 bases at V and 5 bases at J, with 13 bases in the middle. The CDR3 has 15 amino acids. CDR3 nucleotide sequence: TGTGCCAGCTCACCAGACCGCCATCGGGACAATGAGCAGTTCTTC. Its translation is CASSPDRHRDNEQFF.

The chain has TRBV11-3 and TRBJ1-1; D gene ambiguous. CDR1 and CDR2 from the germline V gene are SGHNT and YENEEA. Trimming left V 6 bases short and J 0 bases short, with 8 bases between. The CDR3 is 13 amino acids. The CDR3 sequence: CASSSQMNTEAFF. CDR3 DNA: TGTGCCAGCAGTTCACAGATGAACACTGAAGCTTTCTTT.

The chain couples TRBV15 to TRBJ2-3; 7 bases are a match to TRBD1. Looked up from germline, CDR1 is LNHNV and CDR2 is YYDKDF (reference sequence). After removal of 1 base from V and 3 bases from J, the junction contained 7 bases not matched to a gene. The CDR3 length is 16 residues. The DNA of the CDR3 is TGTGCCACCAGCAGAGGACAGGGTATGGGGACAGATACGCAGTATTTT. Translated: CATSRGQGMGTDTQYF.

This clone was seen a single time. J is TRBJ2-2 and V is TRBV19; 7 positions match TRBD1. Germline lookup yields CDR1 LNHDA and CDR2 SQIVND (reference sequence). V shed 7 bases and J 0 bases; nucleotides not matched to a gene: 8. The CDR3 has 16 amino acids. This CDR3 reads CASITRDSANTGELFF. Here the CDR3 DNA reads TGTGCCAGTATCACTCGGGACAGCGCGAACACCGGGGAGCTGTTTTTT.

This chain links TRBV19 with TRBJ1-5; no definite D call. The CDR3 covers 15 residues. CDR1 and CDR2 from the germline V gene are LNHDA and SQIVND (reference sequence). V lost 3 bases and J lost 0, with 9 bases in between. The CDR3 coding sequence is TGTGCCAGTAGTATTTGGACGGTTAGCAATCAGCCCCAGCATTTT. Residues: CASSIWTVSNQPQHF.

The chain carries TRBV2 and TRBJ1-2; 7 bases agree with TRBD1. The CDR3 length is 14 residues. V lost 2 bases and J lost 6; bases outside the gene matches: 6. Germline V gives CDR1 SNHLY, CDR2 FYNNEI. DNA of the CDR3: TGTGCCAGCAGTGAAATTCAGGGGGGCAATGGCTACACCTTC. Translation gives CASSEIQGGNGYTF. Combining the CDR3 with reference TRBV2 and TRBJ1-2 gives the whole variable domain EPEVTQTPSHQVTQMGQEVILRCVPISNHLYFYWYRQILGQKVEFLVSFYNNEISEKSEIFDDQFSVERPDGSNFTLKIRSTKLEDSAMYFCASSEIQGGNGYTFGSGTRLTVV.

The chain uses TRBV7-2 and TRBJ2-2, with D maybe TRBD1 (6 bases). The CDR3 covers 17 residues. The V gene lost 5 bases and the J gene lost 2 bases, with 18 bases spanning the gap. The germline CDR1 and CDR2 sequences are SGHTA and FQGNSA. CDR3 amino acids: CASSPNGQLINTGELFF. The CDR3 region has the DNA TGTGCCAGCAGCCCTAACGGACAGCTTATCAACACCGGGGAGCTGTTTTTT.

The chain has TRBV7-9 and TRBJ1-1, with D maybe TRBD1 (6 bases). There are 15 residues in the CDR3. Trimming took off 7 bases at V and 3 bases at J, with 18 bases between the two ends. The germline gives CDR1 SEHNR, CDR2 FQNEAQ (reference sequence). The DNA of the CDR3 is TGTGCCAGCACCCGGGGGGCCCCAGGGGACACTGAAGCTTTCTTT. This gives the protein CASTRGAPGDTEAFF.

A single count supports this clone. The chain couples TRBV4-2 to TRBJ1-2; 9 bases align to TRBD1. The CDR3 consists of 16 residues. V shed 0 bases, J shed 4 bases, and the junction held 6 bases outside the gene matches. Germline CDR1 reads LGHNA; CDR2 reads YNFKEQ. In nucleotides, the CDR3 is TGTGCCAGCAGCCAAGATCCGGGACAGGGTGGCTATGGCTACACCTTC. It encodes CASSQDPGQGGYGYTF.

The chain uses TRBV11-2 and TRBJ1-3; 7 bases fit TRBD1. The CDR3 runs to 14 residues. The germline CDR1 and CDR2 sequences are SGHAT and FQNNGV. V trimming: 5 bases; J trimming: 1 base; junction bases outside the gene matches: 2. CDR3 region: CASSPGGSGNTIYF. CDR3 nucleotides: TGTGCCAGCAGCCCAGGGGGTTCTGGAAACACCATATATTTT.

This sequence joins TRBV4-1 and TRBJ1-2; D remains ambiguous. Germline V CDR1 and CDR2: MGHRA, YSYEKL. This CDR3 has 14 amino acids. V was cut by 0 bases and J by 4 bases, with 9 bases left in between. CDR3 loop: CASSQDPAVYGYTF. The CDR3 DNA follows: TGCGCCAGCAGCCAAGACCCGGCAGTCTATGGCTACACCTTC.

The chain links TRBV7-3 to TRBJ1-1, with 7 bases identical to TRBD1. V lost 5 bases, J lost 4 bases, and 4 bases stayed unmatched. The CDR3 runs to 13 residues. The germline V gene has CDR1 SGHTA and CDR2 FQGTGA. CDR3 amino acids: CASSLTGVTEAFF. CDR3 DNA sequence: TGTGCCAGCAGCCTTACAGGGGTCACTGAAGCTTTCTTT.

V usage is TRBV6-6 and J usage is TRBJ2-1; D gene unclear. Germline-derived CDR1 and CDR2 are MNHNY and SVGAGI (reference sequence). This CDR3 contains 12 residues. V dropped 2 bases and J dropped 10 bases, with 9 bases sitting between them. DNA of the CDR3: TGTGCCAGCAGTTACCAATCGACAGAGCAGTTCTTC. Residues: CASSYQSTEQFF.

The J gene is TRBJ2-1, the V gene TRBV28, with D tentatively TRBD2 (6 bases). The V and J ends lost 2 bases and 10 bases respectively, with 24 bases between them. This CDR3 comprises 17 residues. Germline V gene lookup returns CDR1 MDHEN and CDR2 SYDVKM. In DNA, the CDR3 is TGTGCCAGCAGTTTAGGATCCATGGCGGGAATTATTGAAGAGCAGTTCTTC. Amino acids: CASSLGSMAGIIEEQFF.

V and J are TRBV7-9 and TRBJ1-4, with no clear D. Trimming removed 4 bases at V and 8 bases at J, with 14 bases between. The CDR3 sequence is 14 residues long. Germline V gene lookup returns CDR1 SEHNR and CDR2 FQNEAQ (reference sequence). Here the CDR3 DNA reads TGTGCCAGCAGCTCGCGGGGTTATAGAGAAAAACTGTTTTTT. Encoded protein: CASSSRGYREKLFF.

This clone appeared a few times. V usage is TRBV19 and J usage is TRBJ1-1; 7 nucleotides align to TRBD1. Germline loops: CDR1 LNHDA, CDR2 SQIVND (reference sequence). Trimming removed 10 bases from V and 3 bases from J; junction bases left unmatched: 11. The CDR3 loop spans 14 amino acids. The CDR3 region has the DNA TGTGCCACGACTACAGGGGCGGCGGACACTGAAGCTTTCTTT. This codes for CATTTGAADTEAFF.

The chain recombines TRBV19 with TRBJ1-5, with a weak D call TRBD1 (5 bases). The CDR3 has 16 amino acids. The germline V and J ends were trimmed by 5 bases and 4 bases, with 18 bases remaining between them. Germline-derived CDR1 and CDR2 are LNHDA and SQIVND (reference sequence). The CDR3 region has the DNA TGTGCCAGTAGTCTGTCCCGGGCGGGGGGGAATCAGCCCCAGCATTTT. Protein sequence: CASSLSRAGGNQPQHF.

Written as DNA, the CDR3 is TGTGCCAGCAGCCTCGGGAGGTATGAAGCTTTCTTT. This translates into CASSLGRYEAFF. The rearrangement links TRBV7-9 to TRBJ1-1, with D unclear. The CDR3 totals 12 residues. The germline CDR1 and CDR2 sequences are SEHNR and FQNEAQ (reference sequence). Trimming removed 5 bases from V and 7 bases from J, with 11 bases in between. The variable domain in full, completed from reference TRBV7-9 and TRBJ1-1, reads DTGVSQNPRHKITKRGQNVTFRCDPISEHNRLYWYRQTLGQGPEFLTYFQNEAQLEKSRLLSDRFSAERPKGSFSTLEIQRTEQGDSAMYLCASSLGRYEAFFGQGTRLTVV.

The CDR3 reads CASNQNAGSYGYTF. CDR3 DNA: TGTGCCAGCAACCAGAACGCAGGCAGCTATGGCTACACCTTC. J is TRBJ1-2 and V is TRBV27; D is unresolved. This CDR3 region has 14 residues. V lost 7 bases to trimming and J lost 4 bases, with 16 bases between them. Germline assignment: CDR1 MNHEY and CDR2 SMNVEV (reference sequence).

The rearrangement uses TRBV5-4 and TRBJ2-7; 8 bases align to TRBD1. V was clipped by 3 bases and J by 2 bases; unmatched bases: 7. From germline, CDR1 is SGHNT and CDR2 YYREEE (reference sequence). CDR3 length: 15 amino acids. This chain's CDR3 is CASSSSGTGPYEQYF. In DNA form, the CDR3 reads TGTGCCAGCAGCTCGTCCGGGACAGGACCCTACGAGCAGTACTTC.